These T cell receptor beta chains were read from a single sample in a study of blood T cell repertoires in COVID-19. Profiling relied on immunoSEQ multiplex PCR, and the TCRdb table lists in-frame clones only, not all of them. Among approximately 94,000 clones, 70% to 80% were seen once, and the ten largest hold about an eighth. Sequencing was performed on peripheral blood. The receptors originated from a woman in her 70s with acute or convalescent COVID-19. Both conserved end residues are part of each CDR3. Fields, in order: V gene, D gene, CDR3 length, J gene, clone size, CDR3 protein, CDR3 DNA. The D gene is left open where the match is weak. Expanded clones get a size class; other rows say once, few or many, or leave the size out.

V gene: TRBV6-6; D gene: TRBD1; CDR3 length: 15; J gene: TRBJ1-5; clone size: NA; CDR3 protein: CASSKGQGASQPQHF; CDR3 DNA: TGTGCCAGCAGTAAAGGACAGGGAGCAAGTCAGCCCCAGCATTTT
V gene: TRBV23-1; D gene: TRBD1; CDR3 length: 16; J gene: TRBJ1-3; clone size: NA; CDR3 protein: CAPTPPGQGVGNTIYF; CDR3 DNA: TGCGCCCCCACACCACCGGGACAGGGGGTTGGAAACACCATATATTTT
V gene: TRBV3-1/TRBV3-2; D gene: NA; CDR3 length: 16; J gene: TRBJ1-1; clone size: NA; CDR3 protein: CASSDGKGTPNTEAFF; CDR3 DNA: TGTGCCAGCAGCGACGGGAAGGGGACTCCTAACACTGAAGCTTTCTTT
V gene: TRBV4-1; D gene: NA; CDR3 length: 16; J gene: TRBJ1-2; clone size: NA; CDR3 protein: CASSQVGAGAGYGYTF; CDR3 DNA: TGCGCCAGCAGCCAAGTCGGAGCGGGGGCTGGATATGGCTACACCTTC
V gene: TRBV3-1/TRBV3-2; D gene: NA; CDR3 length: 14; J gene: TRBJ2-2; clone size: once; CDR3 protein: CASSQDGSRGELFF; CDR3 DNA: TGTGCCAGCAGCCAAGATGGGAGTCGCGGGGAGCTGTTTTTT
V gene: TRBV9; D gene: NA; CDR3 length: 14; J gene: TRBJ2-3; clone size: NA; CDR3 protein: CASGGGIFTDTQYF; CDR3 DNA: TGTGCCAGCGGGGGAGGCATCTTCACAGATACGCAGTATTTT
V gene: TRBV19; D gene: NA; CDR3 length: 14; J gene: TRBJ2-1; clone size: NA; CDR3 protein: CASSRWTDYNEQFF; CDR3 DNA: TGTGCCAGTAGTAGATGGACAGACTACAATGAGCAGTTCTTC
V gene: TRBV9; D gene: TRBD2; CDR3 length: 18; J gene: TRBJ2-1; clone size: NA; CDR3 protein: CASSVSPSGGGLYNEQFF; CDR3 DNA: TGTGCCAGCAGCGTGAGCCCTTCCGGCGGGGGGCTTTACAATGAGCAGTTCTTC
V gene: TRBV7-8; D gene: NA; CDR3 length: 15; J gene: TRBJ2-3; clone size: NA; CDR3 protein: CASSREYSSTDTQYF; CDR3 DNA: TGTGCCAGCAGCCGAGAGTACTCTAGCACAGATACGCAGTATTTT
V gene: TRBV7-6; D gene: NA; CDR3 length: 12; J gene: TRBJ2-1; clone size: NA; CDR3 protein: CASSPGGHEQFF; CDR3 DNA: TGTGCCAGCAGCCCGGGTGGCCATGAGCAGTTCTTC
V gene: TRBV18; D gene: TRBD2; CDR3 length: 18; J gene: TRBJ2-1; clone size: few; CDR3 protein: CASSPPLLSGTSAELQFF; CDR3 DNA: TGTGCCAGCTCACCACCCCTCCTATCCGGGACTAGCGCCGAACTACAGTTCTTC
V gene: TRBV11-3; D gene: NA; CDR3 length: 15; J gene: TRBJ2-1; clone size: NA; CDR3 protein: CASSQEGSSYNEQFF; CDR3 DNA: TGTGCCAGCAGCCAAGAGGGCAGCTCCTACAATGAGCAGTTCTTC
V gene: TRBV10-2; D gene: TRBD1; CDR3 length: 13; J gene: TRBJ2-4; clone size: few; CDR3 protein: CASSSKTGPIQYF; CDR3 DNA: TGCGCCAGCAGTTCAAAGACAGGGCCCATTCAGTACTTC
V gene: TRBV6-5; D gene: NA; CDR3 length: 13; J gene: TRBJ1-2; clone size: NA; CDR3 protein: CASSAAAVWGYTF; CDR3 DNA: TGTGCCAGCTCTGCAGCGGCCGTCTGGGGCTACACCTTC
V gene: TRBV13; D gene: NA; CDR3 length: 14; J gene: TRBJ1-2; clone size: NA; CDR3 protein: CASSLGHRVGGYTF; CDR3 DNA: TGTGCCAGCAGCTTAGGCCACAGGGTCGGGGGCTACACCTTC
V gene: TRBV19; D gene: TRBD1; CDR3 length: 14; J gene: TRBJ1-3; clone size: NA; CDR3 protein: CASQGQISGNTIYF; CDR3 DNA: TGTGCCAGCCAGGGACAGATCTCTGGAAACACCATATATTTT
V gene: TRBV5-4; D gene: TRBD1; CDR3 length: 15; J gene: TRBJ2-1; clone size: NA; CDR3 protein: CASSGGQGSLDEQFF; CDR3 DNA: TGTGCCAGCAGCGGGGGACAGGGTTCCCTCGATGAGCAGTTCTTC
V gene: TRBV7-9; D gene: TRBD1; CDR3 length: 16; J gene: TRBJ1-4; clone size: NA; CDR3 protein: CASSPNPGQGIEKLFF; CDR3 DNA: TGTGCCAGCAGCCCCAACCCGGGACAGGGTATAGAAAAACTGTTTTTT
V gene: TRBV5-5; D gene: NA; CDR3 length: 15; J gene: TRBJ1-3; clone size: NA; CDR3 protein: CASSQGAGVGNTIYF; CDR3 DNA: TGTGCCAGCAGCCAAGGGGCAGGGGTTGGAAACACCATATATTTT
V gene: TRBV19; D gene: NA; CDR3 length: 14; J gene: TRBJ1-1; clone size: NA; CDR3 protein: CASSPRVAYTEAFF; CDR3 DNA: TGTGCCAGTAGTCCTCGGGTTGCGTACACTGAAGCTTTCTTT
V gene: TRBV6-5; D gene: TRBD1; CDR3 length: 15; J gene: TRBJ1-5; clone size: NA; CDR3 protein: CASRPGTGAWQPQHF; CDR3 DNA: TGTGCCAGCAGACCCGGGACAGGGGCTTGGCAGCCCCAGCATTTT
V gene: TRBV19; D gene: TRBD2; CDR3 length: 15; J gene: TRBJ2-1; clone size: NA; CDR3 protein: CASSPVAAGNNEQFF; CDR3 DNA: TGTGCCAGTAGCCCGGTGGCAGCGGGGAACAATGAGCAGTTCTTC
V gene: TRBV6-2/TRBV6-3; D gene: NA; CDR3 length: 12; J gene: TRBJ2-3; clone size: NA; CDR3 protein: CASSYSGREQYF; CDR3 DNA: TGTGCCAGCAGTTACAGCGGAAGGGAGCAGTATTTT
V gene: TRBV9; D gene: TRBD1; CDR3 length: 15; J gene: TRBJ1-4; clone size: NA; CDR3 protein: CASSVGTATNEKLFF; CDR3 DNA: TGTGCCAGCAGCGTGGGGACAGCAACTAATGAAAAACTGTTTTTT
V gene: TRBV19; D gene: TRBD1; CDR3 length: 16; J gene: TRBJ2-4; clone size: NA; CDR3 protein: CASARTSGTEKNIQYF; CDR3 DNA: TGTGCCAGTGCCCGGACCTCCGGGACAGAGAAAAACATTCAGTACTTC
V gene: TRBV25-1; D gene: TRBD1; CDR3 length: 17; J gene: TRBJ1-6; clone size: once; CDR3 protein: CASSEGTGGAGISPLHF; CDR3 DNA: TGTGCCAGCAGTGAAGGGACAGGGGGCGCGGGAATTTCACCCCTCCACTTT
V gene: TRBV28; D gene: NA; CDR3 length: 13; J gene: TRBJ1-5; clone size: once; CDR3 protein: CATQWGLDQPQHF; CDR3 DNA: TGTGCCACCCAATGGGGGCTGGATCAGCCCCAGCATTTT
V gene: TRBV7-8; D gene: NA; CDR3 length: 14; J gene: TRBJ1-3; clone size: NA; CDR3 protein: CASSLRDSGNTIYF; CDR3 DNA: TGTGCCAGCAGCCTCCGGGACTCTGGAAACACCATATATTTT
V gene: TRBV6-6; D gene: TRBD2; CDR3 length: 16; J gene: TRBJ2-5; clone size: once; CDR3 protein: CASSYKASGDQETQYF; CDR3 DNA: TGTGCCAGCAGTTACAAGGCTAGCGGGGACCAAGAGACCCAGTACTTC
V gene: TRBV11-3; D gene: TRBD2; CDR3 length: 14; J gene: TRBJ2-3; clone size: NA; CDR3 protein: CASSVAGSTDTQYF; CDR3 DNA: TGTGCCAGCAGCGTAGCGGGGAGCACAGATACGCAGTATTTT
V gene: TRBV19; D gene: TRBD2; CDR3 length: 15; J gene: TRBJ2-5; clone size: few; CDR3 protein: CASSTPGLAEETQYF; CDR3 DNA: TGTGCCAGTAGTACCCCGGGACTAGCGGAAGAGACCCAGTACTTC
V gene: TRBV19; D gene: NA; CDR3 length: 15; J gene: TRBJ1-1; clone size: NA; CDR3 protein: CASTQQGLWNTEAFF; CDR3 DNA: TGTGCCAGTACCCAGCAGGGCCTTTGGAACACTGAAGCTTTCTTT
V gene: TRBV18; D gene: TRBD2; CDR3 length: 18; J gene: TRBJ2-2; clone size: NA; CDR3 protein: CASSLAGGAIPNTGELFF; CDR3 DNA: TGTGCCAGCTCCCTTGCCGGGGGGGCTATCCCGAACACCGGGGAGCTGTTTTTT
V gene: TRBV18; D gene: TRBD1; CDR3 length: 12; J gene: TRBJ2-7; clone size: NA; CDR3 protein: CASSTQGDEQYF; CDR3 DNA: TGTGCCAGCTCCACCCAGGGGGACGAGCAGTACTTC
V gene: TRBV4-1; D gene: TRBD1; CDR3 length: 17; J gene: TRBJ1-5; clone size: NA; CDR3 protein: CASSQGTTGAGNQPQHF; CDR3 DNA: TGCGCCAGCAGCCAGGGGACCACAGGGGCCGGTAATCAGCCCCAGCATTTT
V gene: TRBV19; D gene: NA; CDR3 length: 13; J gene: TRBJ2-5; clone size: NA; CDR3 protein: CASNSGTQETQYF; CDR3 DNA: TGTGCCAGTAATAGCGGAACCCAAGAGACCCAGTACTTC
V gene: TRBV27; D gene: NA; CDR3 length: 15; J gene: TRBJ2-4; clone size: once; CDR3 protein: CASRSGQGRLTVQYF; CDR3 DNA: TGTGCCAGCCGATCTGGGCAGGGCCGCTTAACAGTTCAGTACTTC
V gene: TRBV3-1/TRBV3-2; D gene: NA; CDR3 length: 16; J gene: TRBJ2-1; clone size: NA; CDR3 protein: CASSQVIRSSRAEQFF; CDR3 DNA: TGTGCCAGCAGCCAAGTCATCAGAAGTAGCCGTGCTGAGCAGTTCTTC
V gene: TRBV25-1; D gene: TRBD1; CDR3 length: 13; J gene: TRBJ1-1; clone size: NA; CDR3 protein: CASRTGANTEAFF; CDR3 DNA: TGTGCCAGCAGGACAGGGGCGAACACTGAAGCTTTCTTT
V gene: TRBV30; D gene: NA; CDR3 length: 13; J gene: TRBJ2-5; clone size: NA; CDR3 protein: CAWRSPGVETQYF; CDR3 DNA: TGTGCCTGGAGATCCCCGGGGGTGGAGACCCAGTACTTC
V gene: TRBV18; D gene: TRBD1; CDR3 length: 13; J gene: TRBJ2-5; clone size: NA; CDR3 protein: CASSRTGEETQYF; CDR3 DNA: TGTGCCAGCTCACGAACAGGGGAAGAGACCCAGTACTTC
V gene: TRBV27; D gene: NA; CDR3 length: 14; J gene: TRBJ1-2; clone size: NA; CDR3 protein: CASSLRPEDYGYTF; CDR3 DNA: TGTGCCAGCAGTTTGAGGCCAGAGGACTATGGCTACACCTTC
V gene: TRBV2; D gene: NA; CDR3 length: 13; J gene: TRBJ2-2; clone size: NA; CDR3 protein: CASIREVTGELFF; CDR3 DNA: TGTGCCAGCATAAGGGAGGTCACCGGGGAGCTGTTTTTT
V gene: TRBV2; D gene: NA; CDR3 length: 15; J gene: TRBJ1-5; clone size: few; CDR3 protein: CAGAQGPDSNQPQHF; CDR3 DNA: TGTGCCGGGGCACAGGGTCCAGATAGCAATCAGCCCCAGCATTTT
V gene: TRBV5-6; D gene: NA; CDR3 length: 13; J gene: TRBJ2-3; clone size: once; CDR3 protein: CATKMDSSDTQYF; CDR3 DNA: TGTGCCACCAAGATGGACTCTTCCGATACGCAGTATTTT
V gene: TRBV28; D gene: TRBD1; CDR3 length: 16; J gene: TRBJ2-1; clone size: NA; CDR3 protein: CASSFSTGGPYNEQFF; CDR3 DNA: TGTGCCAGCAGTTTTTCTACAGGGGGGCCTTACAATGAGCAGTTCTTC
V gene: TRBV20-1; D gene: NA; CDR3 length: 11; J gene: TRBJ1-6; clone size: NA; CDR3 protein: CSASSGSPLHF; CDR3 DNA: TGCAGTGCTAGTTCGGGATCACCCCTCCACTTT
V gene: TRBV19; D gene: TRBD1; CDR3 length: 14; J gene: TRBJ2-1; clone size: NA; CDR3 protein: CASSMGTAPPEQFF; CDR3 DNA: TGTGCCAGTAGTATGGGGACAGCACCTCCGGAGCAGTTCTTC
V gene: TRBV19; D gene: TRBD1; CDR3 length: 14; J gene: TRBJ1-5; clone size: NA; CDR3 protein: CASSATGGNQPQHF; CDR3 DNA: TGTGCCAGTAGCGCGACAGGGGGCAATCAGCCCCAGCATTTT
V gene: TRBV24-1; D gene: TRBD1; CDR3 length: 17; J gene: TRBJ2-3; clone size: NA; CDR3 protein: CATSDTGTGLSGDTQYF; CDR3 DNA: TGTGCCACCAGTGACACCGGGACAGGACTCTCGGGAGATACGCAGTATTTT
V gene: TRBV10-3; D gene: NA; CDR3 length: 15; J gene: TRBJ1-4; clone size: NA; CDR3 protein: CAISESPGHGEKLFF; CDR3 DNA: TGTGCCATCAGTGAGTCGCCGGGACACGGGGAAAAACTGTTTTTT
V gene: TRBV5-6; D gene: NA; CDR3 length: 13; J gene: TRBJ1-2; clone size: few; CDR3 protein: CASSPTGYGGYTF; CDR3 DNA: TGTGCCAGCAGTCCCACAGGGTACGGTGGCTACACCTTC
V gene: TRBV6-4; D gene: TRBD2; CDR3 length: 17; J gene: TRBJ2-3; clone size: few; CDR3 protein: CASSHGGSGLGTDTQYF; CDR3 DNA: TGTGCCAGCAGTCACGGCGGTAGCGGGCTAGGGACAGATACGCAGTATTTT
V gene: TRBV4-3; D gene: NA; CDR3 length: 18; J gene: TRBJ1-4; clone size: NA; CDR3 protein: CASSQDRVSAGLNEKLFF; CDR3 DNA: TGCGCCAGCAGCCAAGATCGGGTCTCGGCGGGATTGAATGAAAAACTGTTTTTT